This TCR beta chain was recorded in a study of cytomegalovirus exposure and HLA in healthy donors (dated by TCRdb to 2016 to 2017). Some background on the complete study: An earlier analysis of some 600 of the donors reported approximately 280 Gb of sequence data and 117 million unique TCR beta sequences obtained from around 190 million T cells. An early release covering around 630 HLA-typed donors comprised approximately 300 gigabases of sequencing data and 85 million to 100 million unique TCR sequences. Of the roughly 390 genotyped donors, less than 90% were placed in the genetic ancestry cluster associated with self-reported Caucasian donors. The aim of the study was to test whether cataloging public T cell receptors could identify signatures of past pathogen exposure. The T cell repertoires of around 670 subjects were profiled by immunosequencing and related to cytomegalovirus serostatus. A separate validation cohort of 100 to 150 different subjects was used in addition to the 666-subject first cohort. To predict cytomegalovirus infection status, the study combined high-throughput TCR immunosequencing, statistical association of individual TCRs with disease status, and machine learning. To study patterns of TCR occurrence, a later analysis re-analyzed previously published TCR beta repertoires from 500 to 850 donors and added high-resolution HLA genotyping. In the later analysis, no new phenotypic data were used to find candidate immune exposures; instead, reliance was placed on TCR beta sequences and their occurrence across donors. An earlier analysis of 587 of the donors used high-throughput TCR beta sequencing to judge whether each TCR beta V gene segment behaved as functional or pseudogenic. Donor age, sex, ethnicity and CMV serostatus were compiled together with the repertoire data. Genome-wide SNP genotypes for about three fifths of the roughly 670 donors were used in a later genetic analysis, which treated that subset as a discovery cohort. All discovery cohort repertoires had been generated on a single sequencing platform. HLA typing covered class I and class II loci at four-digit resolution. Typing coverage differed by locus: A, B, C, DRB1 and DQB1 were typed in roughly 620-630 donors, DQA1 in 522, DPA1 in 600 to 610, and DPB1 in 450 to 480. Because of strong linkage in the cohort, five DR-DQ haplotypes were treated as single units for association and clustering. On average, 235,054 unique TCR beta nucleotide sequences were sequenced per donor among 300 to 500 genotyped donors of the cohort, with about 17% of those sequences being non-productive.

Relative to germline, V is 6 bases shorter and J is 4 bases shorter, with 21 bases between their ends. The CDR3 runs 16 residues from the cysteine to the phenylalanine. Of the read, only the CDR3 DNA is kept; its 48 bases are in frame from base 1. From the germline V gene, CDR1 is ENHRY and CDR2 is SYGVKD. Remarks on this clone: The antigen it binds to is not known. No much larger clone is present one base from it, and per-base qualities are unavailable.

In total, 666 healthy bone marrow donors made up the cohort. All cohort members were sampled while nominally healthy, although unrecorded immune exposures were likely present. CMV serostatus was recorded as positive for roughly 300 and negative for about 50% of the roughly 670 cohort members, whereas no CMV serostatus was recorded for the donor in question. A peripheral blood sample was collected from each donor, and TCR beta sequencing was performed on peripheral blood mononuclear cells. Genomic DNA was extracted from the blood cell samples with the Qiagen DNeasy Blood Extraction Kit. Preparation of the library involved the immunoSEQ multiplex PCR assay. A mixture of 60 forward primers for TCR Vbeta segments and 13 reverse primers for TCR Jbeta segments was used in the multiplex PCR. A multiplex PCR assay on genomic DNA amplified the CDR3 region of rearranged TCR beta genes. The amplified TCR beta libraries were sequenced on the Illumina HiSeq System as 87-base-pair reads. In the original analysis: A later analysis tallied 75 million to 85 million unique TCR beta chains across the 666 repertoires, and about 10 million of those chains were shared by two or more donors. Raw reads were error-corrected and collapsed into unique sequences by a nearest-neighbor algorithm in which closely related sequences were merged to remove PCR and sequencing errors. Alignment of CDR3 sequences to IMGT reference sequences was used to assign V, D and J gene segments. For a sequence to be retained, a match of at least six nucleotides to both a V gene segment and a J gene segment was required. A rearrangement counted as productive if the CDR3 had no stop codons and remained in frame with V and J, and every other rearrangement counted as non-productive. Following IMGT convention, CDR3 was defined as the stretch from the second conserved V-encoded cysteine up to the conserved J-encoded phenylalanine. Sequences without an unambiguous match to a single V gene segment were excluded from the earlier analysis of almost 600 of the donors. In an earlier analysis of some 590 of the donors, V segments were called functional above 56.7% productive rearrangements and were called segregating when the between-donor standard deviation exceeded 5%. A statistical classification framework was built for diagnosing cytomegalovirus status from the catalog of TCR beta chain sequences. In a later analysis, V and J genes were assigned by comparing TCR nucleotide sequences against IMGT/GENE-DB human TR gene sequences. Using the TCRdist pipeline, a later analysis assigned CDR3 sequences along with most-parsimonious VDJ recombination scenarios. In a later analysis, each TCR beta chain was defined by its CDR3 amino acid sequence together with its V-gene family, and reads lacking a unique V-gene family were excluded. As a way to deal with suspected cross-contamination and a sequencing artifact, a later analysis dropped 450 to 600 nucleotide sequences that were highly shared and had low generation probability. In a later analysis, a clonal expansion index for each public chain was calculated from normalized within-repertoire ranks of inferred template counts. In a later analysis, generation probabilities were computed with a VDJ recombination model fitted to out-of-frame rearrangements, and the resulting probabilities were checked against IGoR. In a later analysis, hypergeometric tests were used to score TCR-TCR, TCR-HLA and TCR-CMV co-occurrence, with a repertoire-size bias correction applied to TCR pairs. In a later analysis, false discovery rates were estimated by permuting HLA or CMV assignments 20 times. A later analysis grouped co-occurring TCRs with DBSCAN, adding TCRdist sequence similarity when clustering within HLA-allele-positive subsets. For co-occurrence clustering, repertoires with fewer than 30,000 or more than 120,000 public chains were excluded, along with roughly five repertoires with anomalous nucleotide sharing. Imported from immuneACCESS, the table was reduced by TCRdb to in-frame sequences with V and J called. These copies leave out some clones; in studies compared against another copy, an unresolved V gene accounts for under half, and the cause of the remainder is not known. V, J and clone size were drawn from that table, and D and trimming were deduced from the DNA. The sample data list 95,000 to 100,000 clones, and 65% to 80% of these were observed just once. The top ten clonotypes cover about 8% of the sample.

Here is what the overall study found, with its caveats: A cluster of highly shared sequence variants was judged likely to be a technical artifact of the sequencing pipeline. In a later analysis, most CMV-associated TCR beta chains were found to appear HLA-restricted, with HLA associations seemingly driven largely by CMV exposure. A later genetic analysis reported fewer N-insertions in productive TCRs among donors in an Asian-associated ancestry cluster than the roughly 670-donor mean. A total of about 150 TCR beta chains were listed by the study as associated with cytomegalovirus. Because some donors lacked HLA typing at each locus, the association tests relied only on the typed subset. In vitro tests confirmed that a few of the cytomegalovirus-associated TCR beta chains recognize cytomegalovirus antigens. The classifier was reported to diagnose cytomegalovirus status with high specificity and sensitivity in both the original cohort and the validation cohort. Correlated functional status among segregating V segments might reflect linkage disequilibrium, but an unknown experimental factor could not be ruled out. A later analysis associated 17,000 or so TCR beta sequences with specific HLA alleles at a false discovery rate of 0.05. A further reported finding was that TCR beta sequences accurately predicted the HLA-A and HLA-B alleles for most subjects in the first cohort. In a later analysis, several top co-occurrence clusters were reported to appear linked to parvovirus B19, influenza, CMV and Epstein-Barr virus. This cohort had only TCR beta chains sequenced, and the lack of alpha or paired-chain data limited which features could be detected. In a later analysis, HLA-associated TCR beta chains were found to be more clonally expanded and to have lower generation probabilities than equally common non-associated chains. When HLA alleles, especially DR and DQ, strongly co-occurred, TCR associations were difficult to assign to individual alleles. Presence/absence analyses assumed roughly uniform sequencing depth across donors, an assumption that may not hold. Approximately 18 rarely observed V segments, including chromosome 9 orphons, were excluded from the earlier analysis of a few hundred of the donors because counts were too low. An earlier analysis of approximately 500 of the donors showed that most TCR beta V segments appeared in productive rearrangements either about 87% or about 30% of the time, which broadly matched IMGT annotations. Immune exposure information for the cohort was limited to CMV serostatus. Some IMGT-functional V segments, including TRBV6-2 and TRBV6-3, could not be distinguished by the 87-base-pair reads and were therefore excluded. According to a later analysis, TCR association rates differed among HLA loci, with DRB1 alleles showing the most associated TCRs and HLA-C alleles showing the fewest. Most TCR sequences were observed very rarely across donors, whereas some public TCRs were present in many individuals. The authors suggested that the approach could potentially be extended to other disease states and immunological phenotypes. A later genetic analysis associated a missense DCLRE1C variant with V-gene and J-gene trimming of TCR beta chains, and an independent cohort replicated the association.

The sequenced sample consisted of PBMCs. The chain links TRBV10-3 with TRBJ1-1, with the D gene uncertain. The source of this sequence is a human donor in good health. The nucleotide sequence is TGTGCCATCAGCCCCCGGTCTCAGGCCAGCGGCACTGAAGCTTTCTTT. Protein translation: CAISPRSQASGTEAFF.